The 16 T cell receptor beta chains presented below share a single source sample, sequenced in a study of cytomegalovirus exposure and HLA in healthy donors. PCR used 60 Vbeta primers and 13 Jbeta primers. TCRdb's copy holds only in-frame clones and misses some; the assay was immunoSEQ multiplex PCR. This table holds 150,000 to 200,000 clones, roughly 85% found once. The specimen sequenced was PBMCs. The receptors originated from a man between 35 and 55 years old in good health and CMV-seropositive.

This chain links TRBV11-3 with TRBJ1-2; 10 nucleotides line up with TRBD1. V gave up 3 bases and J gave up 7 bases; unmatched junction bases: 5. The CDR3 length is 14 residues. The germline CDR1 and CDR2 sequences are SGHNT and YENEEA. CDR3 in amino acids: CASSFDRGRTGYTF. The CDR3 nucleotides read TGTGCCAGCAGCTTCGACAGGGGGCGAACTGGCTACACCTTC.

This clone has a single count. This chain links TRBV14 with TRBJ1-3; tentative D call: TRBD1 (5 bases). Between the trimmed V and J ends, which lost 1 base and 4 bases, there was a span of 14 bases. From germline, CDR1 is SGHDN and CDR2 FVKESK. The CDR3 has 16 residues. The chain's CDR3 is CASSQGLGAPGNTIYF. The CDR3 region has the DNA TGTGCCAGCAGCCAAGGCTTAGGGGCGCCCGGAAACACCATATATTTT. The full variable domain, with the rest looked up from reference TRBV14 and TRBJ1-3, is EAGVTQFPSHSVIEKGQTVTLRCDPISGHDNLYWYRRVMGKEIKFLLHFVKESKQDESGMPNNRFLAERTGGTYSTLKVQPAELEDSGVYFCASSQGLGAPGNTIYFGEGSWLTVV.

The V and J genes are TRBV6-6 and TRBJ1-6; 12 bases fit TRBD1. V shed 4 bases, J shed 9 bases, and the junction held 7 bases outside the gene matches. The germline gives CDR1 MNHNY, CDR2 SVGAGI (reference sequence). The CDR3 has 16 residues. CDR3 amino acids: CASSSPGQGAGSPLHF. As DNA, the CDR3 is TGTGCCAGCAGTTCACCGGGACAGGGGGCGGGTTCACCCCTCCACTTT.

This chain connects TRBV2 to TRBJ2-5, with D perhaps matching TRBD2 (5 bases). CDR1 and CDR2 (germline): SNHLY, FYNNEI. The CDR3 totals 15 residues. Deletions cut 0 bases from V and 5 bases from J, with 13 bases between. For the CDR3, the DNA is TGTGCCAGCAGTGAAGCGCTTGGTAGCGCGGAGACCCAGTACTTC. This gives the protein CASSEALGSAETQYF.

The CDR3 DNA is TGTGCCATCAAGCCAGCGGGAGTTACAGATACGCAGTATTTT. This translates into CAIKPAGVTDTQYF. The chain uses TRBV10-3 and TRBJ2-3; 8 nucleotides agree with TRBD2. V was pared by 7 bases and J by 3 bases, with 6 bases of the junction left unmatched. The CDR3 extends over 14 amino acids. From germline, CDR1 is ENHRY and CDR2 SYGVKD.

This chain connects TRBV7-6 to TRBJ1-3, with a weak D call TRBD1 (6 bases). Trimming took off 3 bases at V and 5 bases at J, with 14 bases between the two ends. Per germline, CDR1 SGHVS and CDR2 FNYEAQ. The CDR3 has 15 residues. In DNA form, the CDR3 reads TGTGCCAGCAGCTTTGCGGGGGGCGCTAGAAACACCATATATTTT. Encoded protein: CASSFAGGARNTIYF.

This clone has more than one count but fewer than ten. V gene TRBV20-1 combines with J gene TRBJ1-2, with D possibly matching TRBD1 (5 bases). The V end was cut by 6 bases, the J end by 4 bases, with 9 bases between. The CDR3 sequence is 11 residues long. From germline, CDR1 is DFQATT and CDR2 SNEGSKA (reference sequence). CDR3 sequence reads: CSAGAPYGYTF. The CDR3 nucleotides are TGCAGTGCAGGGGCGCCCTATGGCTACACCTTC.

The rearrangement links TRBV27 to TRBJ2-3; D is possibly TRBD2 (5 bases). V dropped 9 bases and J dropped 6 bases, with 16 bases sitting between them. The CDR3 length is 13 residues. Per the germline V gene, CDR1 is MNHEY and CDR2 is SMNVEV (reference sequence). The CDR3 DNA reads TGTGCCAGTGGTAGCGCCCTGGGTGATACGCAGTATTTT. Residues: CASGSALGDTQYF.

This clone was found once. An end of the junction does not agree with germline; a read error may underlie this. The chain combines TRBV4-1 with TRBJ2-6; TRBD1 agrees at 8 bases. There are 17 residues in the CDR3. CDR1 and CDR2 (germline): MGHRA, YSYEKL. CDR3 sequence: CASSLGQVDSGANGLTF. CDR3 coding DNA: TGCGCCAGCAGCCTGGGACAGGTCGACTCTGGGGCCAACGGCCTGACTTTC.

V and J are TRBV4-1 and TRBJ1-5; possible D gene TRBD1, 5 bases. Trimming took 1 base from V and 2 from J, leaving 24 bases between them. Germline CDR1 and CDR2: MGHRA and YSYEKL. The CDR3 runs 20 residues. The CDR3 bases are TGCGCCAGCAGCCAAGGTAGGGCAGGGAGGAGACTAATCGGCAATCAGCCCCAGCATTTT. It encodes CASSQGRAGRRLIGNQPQHF.

CDR3 region: CASSANQDRGQENTGELFF. CDR3 nucleotides: TGTGCCAGCAGCGCAAACCAGGACAGGGGGCAAGAGAACACCGGGGAGCTGTTTTTT. The genes are TRBV9 and TRBJ2-2, with 11 bases matching TRBD1. J lost 1 base, V lost 3 bases, and 11 bases had no gene match. Germline V lookup: CDR1 SGDLS, CDR2 YYNGEE. The CDR3 totals 19 residues. Looking up the rest from reference TRBV9 and TRBJ2-2 gives the full variable domain: DSGVTQTPKHLITATGQRVTLRCSPRSGDLSVYWYQQSLDQGLQFLIQYYNGEERAKGNILERFSAQQFPDLHSELNLSSLELGDSALYFCASSANQDRGQENTGELFFGEGSRLTVL.

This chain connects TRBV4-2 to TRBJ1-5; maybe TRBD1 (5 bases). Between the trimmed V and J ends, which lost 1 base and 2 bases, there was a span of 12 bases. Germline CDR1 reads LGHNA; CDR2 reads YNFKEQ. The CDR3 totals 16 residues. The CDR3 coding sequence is TGTGCCAGCAGCCAAGTTGGGGCTCTAGGCAATCAGCCCCAGCATTTT. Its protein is CASSQVGALGNQPQHF.

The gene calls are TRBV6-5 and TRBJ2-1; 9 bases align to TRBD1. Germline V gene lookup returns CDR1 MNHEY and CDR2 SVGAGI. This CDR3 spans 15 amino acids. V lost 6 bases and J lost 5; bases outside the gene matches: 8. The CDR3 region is CASRPGTGYNNEQFF. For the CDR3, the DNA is TGTGCCAGCAGGCCCGGGACAGGGTACAACAATGAGCAGTTCTTC.

CDR3: CAWSAVNTEAFF. In DNA form, the CDR3 reads TGTGCCTGGAGTGCCGTAAACACTGAAGCTTTCTTT. This chain joins TRBV30 and TRBJ1-1, with unresolved D. V lost 1 base and J lost 2, with 5 bases in between. This CDR3 contains 12 residues. The germline CDR1 and CDR2 sequences are GTSNPN and SVGIG (reference sequence). Looking up the rest from reference TRBV30 and TRBJ1-1 gives the full variable domain: SQTIHQWPATLVQPVGSPLSLECTVEGTSNPNLYWYRQAAGRGLQLLFYSVGIGQISSEVPQNLSASRPQDRQFILSSKKLLLSDSGFYLCAWSAVNTEAFFGQGTRLTVV.

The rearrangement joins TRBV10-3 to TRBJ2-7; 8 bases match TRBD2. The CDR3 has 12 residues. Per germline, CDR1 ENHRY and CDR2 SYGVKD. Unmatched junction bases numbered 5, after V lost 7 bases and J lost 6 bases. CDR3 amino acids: CAITGGEPEQYF. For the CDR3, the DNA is TGTGCCATCACCGGGGGGGAGCCCGAGCAGTACTTC.

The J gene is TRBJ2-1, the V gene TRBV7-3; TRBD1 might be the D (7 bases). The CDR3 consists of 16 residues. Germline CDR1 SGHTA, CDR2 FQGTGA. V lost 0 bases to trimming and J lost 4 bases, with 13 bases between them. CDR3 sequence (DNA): TGTGCCAGCAGCTTAACATCCAGGGGGGCTTACAATGAGCAGTTCTTC. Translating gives CASSLTSRGAYNEQFF.